The entry below describes one TCR beta chain. Its matching antigen is unknown. This record comes from a study of CD4 T cells in relation to SARS-CoV-2 and coronaviruses. Looked up from germline, CDR1 is WNHNN and CDR2 is SYGVQD (reference sequence). This CDR3 has 14 residues. The ends lost 6 bases at V and 5 bases at J; junction bases unmatched: 4. The unexposed donors gave CD4+ T cells in about 2011-2018, prior to COVID-19. CD4+ T cells were isolated from the cells after around 10 days of culture. As cell numbers allowed, unexposed-donor CD4+ T cells faced SARS-CoV-2 S/N and four cold-coronavirus spikes. TCRdb's copy holds only in-frame clones and misses some; the assay was immunoSEQ multiplex PCR. Found here are 20,000 to 25,000 clones, 60% to 85% of them singletons; the top ten hold roughly 16%. Study results and caveats: Each donor contributed either pre-pandemic or post-infection samples, not both.

The rearrangement joins TRBV10-1 to TRBJ1-4, with 9 bases identical to TRBD1. Sequenced material: CD4+ T cells from PBMCs, cultured in vitro. This clonotype originated in a human donor in good health. The CDR3 nucleotides read TGCGCCAGCAGCTCGGGACAGGGAAATGAAAAACTGTTTTTT. Protein sequence: CASSSGQGNEKLFF.